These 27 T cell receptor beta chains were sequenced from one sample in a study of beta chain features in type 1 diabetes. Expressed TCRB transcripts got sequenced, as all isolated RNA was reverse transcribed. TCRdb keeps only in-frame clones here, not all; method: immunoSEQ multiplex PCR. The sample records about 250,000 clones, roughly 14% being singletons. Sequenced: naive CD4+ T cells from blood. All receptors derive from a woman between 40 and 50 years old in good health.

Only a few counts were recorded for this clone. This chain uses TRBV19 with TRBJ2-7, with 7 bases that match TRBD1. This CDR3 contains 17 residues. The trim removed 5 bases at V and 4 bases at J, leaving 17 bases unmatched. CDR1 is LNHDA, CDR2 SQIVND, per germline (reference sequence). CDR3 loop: CASSVETAGQDPYEQYF. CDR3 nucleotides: TGTGCCAGTAGTGTCGAGACGGCAGGACAGGACCCGTACGAGCAGTACTTC.

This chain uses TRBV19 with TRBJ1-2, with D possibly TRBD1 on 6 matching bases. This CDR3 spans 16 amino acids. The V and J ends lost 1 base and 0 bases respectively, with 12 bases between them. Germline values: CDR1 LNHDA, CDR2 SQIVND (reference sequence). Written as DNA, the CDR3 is TGTGCCAGTAGTATAGTAGGGACACCTTCTAACTATGGCTACACCTTC. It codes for CASSIVGTPSNYGYTF.

CDR3 DNA sequence: TGTGCCAGCAGCTTAGTTGGTAGGGAGCTGGAAGCTTTCTTT. Translation gives CASSLVGRELEAFF. The rearrangement links TRBV11-2 to TRBJ1-1; D not certain. The V gene's germline CDR1 is SGHAT and CDR2 FQNNGV. The CDR3 is 14 residues long. V gave up 1 base and J gave up 8 bases, with 14 bases separating them.

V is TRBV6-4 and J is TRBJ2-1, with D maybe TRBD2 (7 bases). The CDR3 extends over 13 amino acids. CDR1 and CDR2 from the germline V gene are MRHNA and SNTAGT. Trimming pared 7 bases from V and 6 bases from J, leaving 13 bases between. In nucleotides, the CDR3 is TGTGCCAGCAAGGGGGGGGGCCGCAATGAGCAGTTCTTC. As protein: CASKGGGRNEQFF.

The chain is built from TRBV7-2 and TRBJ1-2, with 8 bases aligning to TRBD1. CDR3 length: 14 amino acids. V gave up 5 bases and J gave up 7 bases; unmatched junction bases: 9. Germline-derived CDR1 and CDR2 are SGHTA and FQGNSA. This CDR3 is CASSTTPTGAGYTF. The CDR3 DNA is TGTGCCAGCAGCACCACCCCGACAGGGGCTGGCTACACCTTC.

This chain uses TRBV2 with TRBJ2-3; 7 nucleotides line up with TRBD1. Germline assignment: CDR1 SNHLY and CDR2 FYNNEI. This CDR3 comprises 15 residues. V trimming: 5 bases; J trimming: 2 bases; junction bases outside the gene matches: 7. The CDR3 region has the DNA TGTGCCAGCAGTATCCGACAGGGTATCACAGATACGCAGTATTTT. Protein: CASSIRQGITDTQYF.

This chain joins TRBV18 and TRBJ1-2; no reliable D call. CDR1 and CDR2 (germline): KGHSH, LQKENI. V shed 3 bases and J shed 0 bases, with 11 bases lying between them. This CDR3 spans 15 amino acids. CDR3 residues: CASSPLGEANYGYTF. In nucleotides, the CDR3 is TGTGCCAGCTCACCCCTCGGGGAGGCTAACTATGGCTACACCTTC.

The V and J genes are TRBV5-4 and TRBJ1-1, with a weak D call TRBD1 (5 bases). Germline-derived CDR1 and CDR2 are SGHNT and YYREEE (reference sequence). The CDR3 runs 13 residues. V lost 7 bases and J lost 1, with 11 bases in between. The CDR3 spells CASAGRTNTEAFF. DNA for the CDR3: TGTGCCAGCGCGGGGCGAACGAACACTGAAGCTTTCTTT.

CDR3 residues: CASGFHNRGETQYF. The CDR3 DNA is TGTGCTAGTGGTTTTCATAACAGGGGAGAGACCCAGTACTTC. The chain combines TRBV12-5 with TRBJ2-5; 7 positions agree with TRBD1. There are 14 residues in the CDR3. Trimming took 3 bases from V and 4 from J; bases not matched to a gene: 5. The germline V gene encodes CDR1 LGHNT and CDR2 FRNRAP.

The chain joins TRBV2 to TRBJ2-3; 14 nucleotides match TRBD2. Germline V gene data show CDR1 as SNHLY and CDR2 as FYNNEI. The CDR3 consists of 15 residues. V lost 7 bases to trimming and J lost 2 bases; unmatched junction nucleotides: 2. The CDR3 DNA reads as TGTGCCAGCATGGGACTAGCGGGGGTCACAGATACGCAGTATTTT. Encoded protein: CASMGLAGVTDTQYF.

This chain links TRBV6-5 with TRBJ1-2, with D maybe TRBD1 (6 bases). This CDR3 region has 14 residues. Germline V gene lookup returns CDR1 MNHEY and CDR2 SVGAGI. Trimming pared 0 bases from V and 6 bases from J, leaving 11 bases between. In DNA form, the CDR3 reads TGTGCCAGCAGTTACTCAACAGGGAGGGATGGCTACACCTTC. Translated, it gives CASSYSTGRDGYTF.

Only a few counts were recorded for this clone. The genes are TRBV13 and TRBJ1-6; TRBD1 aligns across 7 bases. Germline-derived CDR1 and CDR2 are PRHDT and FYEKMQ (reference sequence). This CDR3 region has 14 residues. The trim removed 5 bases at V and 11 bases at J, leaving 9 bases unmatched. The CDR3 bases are TGTGCCAGCAGCCCCAGGGGGGTCCCACCACCCCTCCACTTT. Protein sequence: CASSPRGVPPPLHF.

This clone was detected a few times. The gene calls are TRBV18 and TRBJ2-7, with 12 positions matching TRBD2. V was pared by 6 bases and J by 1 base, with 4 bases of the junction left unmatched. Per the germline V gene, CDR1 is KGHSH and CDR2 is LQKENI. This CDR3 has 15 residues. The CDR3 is CASSLTSGGSYEQYF. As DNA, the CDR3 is TGTGCCAGCTCCCTGACTAGCGGGGGTTCCTACGAGCAGTACTTC.

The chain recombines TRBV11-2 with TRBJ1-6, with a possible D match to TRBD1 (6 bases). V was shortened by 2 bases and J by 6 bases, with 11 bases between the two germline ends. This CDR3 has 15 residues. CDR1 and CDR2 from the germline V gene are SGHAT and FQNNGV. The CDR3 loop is CASSLRGGTNSPLHF. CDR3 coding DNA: TGTGCCAGCAGCTTAAGAGGGGGTACTAATTCACCCCTCCACTTT.

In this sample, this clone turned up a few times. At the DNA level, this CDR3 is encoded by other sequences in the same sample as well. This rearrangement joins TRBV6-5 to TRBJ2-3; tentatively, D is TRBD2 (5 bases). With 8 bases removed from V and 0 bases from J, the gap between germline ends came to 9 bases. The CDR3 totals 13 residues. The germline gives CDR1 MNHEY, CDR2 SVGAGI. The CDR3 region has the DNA TGTGCCAGCGGGCGGGCTAGCACAGATACGCAGTATTTT. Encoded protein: CASGRASTDTQYF.

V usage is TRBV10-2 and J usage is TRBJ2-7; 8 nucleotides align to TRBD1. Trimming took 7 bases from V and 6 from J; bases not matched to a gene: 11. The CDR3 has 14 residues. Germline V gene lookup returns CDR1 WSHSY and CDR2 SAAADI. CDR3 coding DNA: TGCGCCAGCACGCCGGCAGGGGGCTTTAGCGAGCAGTACTTC. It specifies CASTPAGGFSEQYF.

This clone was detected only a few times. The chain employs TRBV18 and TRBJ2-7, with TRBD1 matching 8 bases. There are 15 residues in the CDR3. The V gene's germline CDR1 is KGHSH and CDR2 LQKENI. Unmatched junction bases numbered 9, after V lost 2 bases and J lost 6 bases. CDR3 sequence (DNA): TGTGCCAGCTCACCAGGGGCAGGGGGCGAAACCGAGCAGTACTTC. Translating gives CASSPGAGGETEQYF.

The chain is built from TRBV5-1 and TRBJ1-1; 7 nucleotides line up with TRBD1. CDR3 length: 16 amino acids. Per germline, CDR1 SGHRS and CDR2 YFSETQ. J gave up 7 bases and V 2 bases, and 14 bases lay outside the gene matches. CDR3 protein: CASSFTRRDRTFEAFF. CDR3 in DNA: TGCGCCAGCAGCTTCACACGTCGGGACAGAACCTTTGAAGCTTTCTTT.

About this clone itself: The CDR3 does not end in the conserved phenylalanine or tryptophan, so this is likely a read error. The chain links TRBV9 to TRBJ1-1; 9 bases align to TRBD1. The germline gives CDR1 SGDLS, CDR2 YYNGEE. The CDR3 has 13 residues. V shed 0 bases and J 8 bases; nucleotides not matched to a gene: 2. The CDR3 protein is CASSVVTGGEAFL. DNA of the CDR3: TGTGCCAGCAGCGTAGTGACAGGGGGGGAAGCTTTCCTT.

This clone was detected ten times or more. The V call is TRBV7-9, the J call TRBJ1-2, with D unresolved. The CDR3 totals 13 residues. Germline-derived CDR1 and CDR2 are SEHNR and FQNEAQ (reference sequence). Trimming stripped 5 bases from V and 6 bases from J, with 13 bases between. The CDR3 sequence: CASSPAGIDGYTF. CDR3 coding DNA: TGTGCCAGCAGCCCGGCGGGGATCGATGGCTACACCTTC.

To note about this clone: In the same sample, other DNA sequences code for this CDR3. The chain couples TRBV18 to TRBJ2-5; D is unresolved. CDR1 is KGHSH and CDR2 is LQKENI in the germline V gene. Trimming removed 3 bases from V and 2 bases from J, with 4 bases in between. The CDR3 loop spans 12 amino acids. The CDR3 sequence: CASSPSQETQYF. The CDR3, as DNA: TGTGCCAGCTCACCTTCGCAAGAGACCCAGTACTTC.

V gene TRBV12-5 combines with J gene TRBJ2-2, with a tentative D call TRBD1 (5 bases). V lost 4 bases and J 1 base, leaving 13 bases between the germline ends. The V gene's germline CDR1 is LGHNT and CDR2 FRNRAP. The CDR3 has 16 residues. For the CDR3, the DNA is TGTGCTAGTGGTTCACCGACAGAGAAGAACACCGGGGAGCTGTTTTTT. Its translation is CASGSPTEKNTGELFF.

The CDR3 protein is CASSTGTNQETQYF. The CDR3 DNA reads TGTGCCAGCAGCACCGGGACTAACCAAGAGACCCAGTACTTC. V and J are TRBV7-7 and TRBJ2-5; 7 nucleotides line up with TRBD2. The germline V gene encodes CDR1 SSHAT and CDR2 FNYEAQ (reference sequence). Trimming removed 5 bases from V and 0 bases from J; junction bases left unmatched: 3. This CDR3 contains 14 residues.

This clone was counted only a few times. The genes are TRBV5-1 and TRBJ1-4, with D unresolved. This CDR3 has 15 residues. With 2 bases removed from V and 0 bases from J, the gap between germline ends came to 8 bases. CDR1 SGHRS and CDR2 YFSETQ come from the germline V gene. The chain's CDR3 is CASSFQTATNEKLFF. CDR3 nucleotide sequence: TGCGCCAGCAGCTTTCAAACAGCAACTAATGAAAAACTGTTTTTT.

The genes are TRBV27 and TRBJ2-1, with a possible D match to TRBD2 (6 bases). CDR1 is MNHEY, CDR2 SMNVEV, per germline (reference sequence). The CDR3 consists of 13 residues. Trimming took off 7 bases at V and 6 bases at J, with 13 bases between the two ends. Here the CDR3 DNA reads TGTGCCAGCAAACCTTGGGGGGTCAATGAGCAGTTCTTC. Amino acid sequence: CASKPWGVNEQFF.

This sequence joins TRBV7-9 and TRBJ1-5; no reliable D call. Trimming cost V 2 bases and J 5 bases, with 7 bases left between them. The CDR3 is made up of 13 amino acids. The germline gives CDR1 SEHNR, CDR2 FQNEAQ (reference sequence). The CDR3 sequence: CASSLMGDQPQHF. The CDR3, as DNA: TGTGCCAGCAGCTTAATGGGCGATCAGCCCCAGCATTTT.

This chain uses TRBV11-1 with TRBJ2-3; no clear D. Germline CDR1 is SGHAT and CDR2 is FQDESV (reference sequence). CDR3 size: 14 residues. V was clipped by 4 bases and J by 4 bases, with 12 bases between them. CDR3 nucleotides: TGTGCCAGCAGCTCTACACGACTCGCAGATACGCAGTATTTT. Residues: CASSSTRLADTQYF.